This T cell receptor beta chain originates from a study of PD-1 blockade in classical Hodgkin lymphoma. Overall study results and limits: After ASCT, patients who started nivolumab under 1 year later were excluded. Newly diagnosed and completely responding patients shared comparable baseline diversity.

Relapse after autologous stem cell transplantation occurred in every patient, and brentuximab vedotin exposure varied. With respect to this clone: The antigen remains undetermined.

Sequencing was performed with immunoSEQ multiplex PCR; in TCRdb, only in-frame clones are kept and a portion is missing. In the table there are around 44,000 clones, around 87% of which are singletons. The CDR3 loop spans 14 amino acids. V trimming: 1 base; J trimming: 5 bases; junction bases outside the gene matches: 2. CDR1 and CDR2 from the germline V gene are SGHAT and FQNNGV. The chain combines TRBV11-2 with TRBJ2-7, with 10 nucleotides matching TRBD2. The specimen was peripheral blood mononuclear cells (PBMCs), collected before the second cycle of nivolumab. This sequence was found in a human donor with classical Hodgkin lymphoma. The CDR3 region has the DNA TGTGCCAGCAGCTTAGTTCTAGCGGGGGACGAGCAGTACTTC. Protein: CASSLVLAGDEQYF.